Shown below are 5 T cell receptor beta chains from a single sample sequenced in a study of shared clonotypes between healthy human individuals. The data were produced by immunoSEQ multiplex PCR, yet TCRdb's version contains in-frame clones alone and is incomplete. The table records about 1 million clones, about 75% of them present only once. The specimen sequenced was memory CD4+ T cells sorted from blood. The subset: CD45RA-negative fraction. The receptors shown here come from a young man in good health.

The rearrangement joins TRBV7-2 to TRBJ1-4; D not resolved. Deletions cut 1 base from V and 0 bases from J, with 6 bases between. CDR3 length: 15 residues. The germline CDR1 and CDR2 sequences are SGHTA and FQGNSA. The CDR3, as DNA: TGTGCCAGCAGCTTAGAAGCTACAACTAATGAAAAACTGTTTTTT. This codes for CASSLEATTNEKLFF.

DNA of the CDR3: TGTGCCATCAGTACCCGTCTAGCGGGGGGGGCCGGCGGGGAGCTGTTTTTT. Amino acid sequence: CAISTRLAGGAGGELFF. The chain combines TRBV10-3 with TRBJ2-2; the match to TRBD2 covers 12 bases. The CDR3 sequence is 17 residues long. Germline V CDR1 and CDR2: ENHRY, SYGVKD. V was clipped by 5 bases and J by 7 bases; unmatched bases: 11.

The CDR3 protein is CASSPASGVYNEQFF. The DNA of the CDR3 is TGCGCCAGCAGCCCTGCTAGCGGGGTTTACAATGAGCAGTTCTTC. This rearrangement joins TRBV4-3 to TRBJ2-1; TRBD2 aligns across 9 bases. Germline lookup yields CDR1 LGHNA and CDR2 YSLEER. The CDR3 sequence is 15 residues long. Losses at the gene ends were 4 bases for V and 4 bases for J; bases not matched to a gene: 5.

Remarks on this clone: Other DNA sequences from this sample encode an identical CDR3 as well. The CDR3 spells CASSFDRNTEAFF. DNA for the CDR3: TGCGCCAGCAGCTTCGACAGGAACACTGAAGCTTTCTTT. The chain joins TRBV5-1 to TRBJ1-1, with TRBD1 as a possible D gene (5 bases). Germline loops: CDR1 SGHRS, CDR2 YFSETQ. V lost 2 bases and J 1 base, leaving 6 bases between the germline ends. The length of the CDR3 is 13 residues. Supplemented by reference TRBV5-1 and TRBJ1-1, the full variable domain reads KAGVTQTPRYLIKTRGQQVTLSCSPISGHRSVSWYQQTPGQGLQFLFEYFSETQRNKGNFPGRFSGRQFSNSRSEMNVSTLELGDSALYLCASSFDRNTEAFFGQGTRLTVV.

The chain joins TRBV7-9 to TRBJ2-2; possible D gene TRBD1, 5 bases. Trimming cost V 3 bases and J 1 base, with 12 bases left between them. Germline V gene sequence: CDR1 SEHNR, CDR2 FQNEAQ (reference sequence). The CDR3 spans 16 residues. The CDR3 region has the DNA TGTGCCAGCAGCTTTGGGGCTACAATGAACACCGGGGAGCTGTTTTTT. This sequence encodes CASSFGATMNTGELFF. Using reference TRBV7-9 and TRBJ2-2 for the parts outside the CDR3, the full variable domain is DTGVSQNPRHKITKRGQNVTFRCDPISEHNRLYWYRQTLGQGPEFLTYFQNEAQLEKSRLLSDRFSAERPKGSFSTLEIQRTEQGDSAMYLCASSFGATMNTGELFFGEGSRLTVL.